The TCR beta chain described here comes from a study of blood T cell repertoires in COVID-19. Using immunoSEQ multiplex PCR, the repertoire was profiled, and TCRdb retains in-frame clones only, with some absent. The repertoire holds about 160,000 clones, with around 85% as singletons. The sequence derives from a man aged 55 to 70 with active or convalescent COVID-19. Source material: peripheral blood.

The DNA of the CDR3 is TGTGCCAGCAGCTTAACTCCGGCGACGGGACTGTATGGCTACACCTTC. Translating gives CASSLTPATGLYGYTF. V usage is TRBV7-3 and J usage is TRBJ1-2; tentatively, D is TRBD1 (5 bases). With 0 bases removed from V and 5 bases from J, the gap between germline ends came to 16 bases. Germline V gene data show CDR1 as SGHTA and CDR2 as FQGTGA. CDR3 length: 16 residues.